Sequencing of this TCR beta chain was carried out in a study of control samples from healthy donors and cancer patients. Data came from immunoSEQ multiplex PCR; TCRdb stores just in-frame clones and leaves some out. The top ten hold 2% to 2.5% of the sample, which has some 150,000 clones, more than 85% seen once. CDR1 and CDR2 (germline): MNHEY, SVGAGI. The length of the CDR3 is 16 residues. Trimming pared 2 bases from V and 0 bases from J, leaving 11 bases between. The rearrangement uses TRBV6-5 and TRBJ1-3, with D hard to call. The TCR comes from a man in his forties or fifties in good health. Specimen: blood. The CDR3 sequence: CASSYGELRSGNTIYF. In nucleotides, the CDR3 is TGTGCCAGCAGTTACGGAGAACTCCGCTCTGGAAACACCATATATTTT.